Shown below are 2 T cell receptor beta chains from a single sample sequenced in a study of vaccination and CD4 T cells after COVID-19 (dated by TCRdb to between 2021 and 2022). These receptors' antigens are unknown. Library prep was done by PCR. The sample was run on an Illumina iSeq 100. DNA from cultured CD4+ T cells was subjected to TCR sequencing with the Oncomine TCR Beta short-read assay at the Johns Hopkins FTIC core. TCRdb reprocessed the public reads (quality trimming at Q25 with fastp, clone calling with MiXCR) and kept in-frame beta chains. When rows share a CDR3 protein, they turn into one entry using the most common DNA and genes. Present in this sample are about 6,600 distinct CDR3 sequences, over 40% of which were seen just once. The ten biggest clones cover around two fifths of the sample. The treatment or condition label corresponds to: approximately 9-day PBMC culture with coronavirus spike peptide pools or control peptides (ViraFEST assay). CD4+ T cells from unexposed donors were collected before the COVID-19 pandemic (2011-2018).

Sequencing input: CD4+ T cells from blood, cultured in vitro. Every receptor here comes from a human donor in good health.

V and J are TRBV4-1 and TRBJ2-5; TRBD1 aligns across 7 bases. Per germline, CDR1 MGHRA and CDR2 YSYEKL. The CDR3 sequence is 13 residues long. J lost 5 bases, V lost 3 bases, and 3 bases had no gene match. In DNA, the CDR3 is TGCGCCAGCAGCCAGTTCAGGGGGGAGACCCAGTACTTC. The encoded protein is CASSQFRGETQYF.

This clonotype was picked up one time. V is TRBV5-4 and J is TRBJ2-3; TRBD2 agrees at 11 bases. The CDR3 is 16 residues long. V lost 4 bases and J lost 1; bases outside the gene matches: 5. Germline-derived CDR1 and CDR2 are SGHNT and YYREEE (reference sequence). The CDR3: CASSPLGLAGTDTQYF. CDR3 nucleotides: TGTGCCAGCAGCCCCTTGGGACTAGCGGGCACAGATACGCAGTATTTT.